These 18 T cell receptor beta chains came from one sample sequenced in a study of PD-1 blockade in classical Hodgkin lymphoma. The data were produced by immunoSEQ multiplex PCR, yet TCRdb's version contains in-frame clones alone and is incomplete. The sample contains tens of thousands of clones, approximately 94% of which appear only once. Regarding time point: newly diagnosed, previously untreated cHL patient sample. The source material was peripheral blood mononuclear cells (PBMCs). Source of these receptors: a human donor with classical Hodgkin lymphoma.

This clone was detected once. The chain is built from TRBV6-1 and TRBJ2-2, with D maybe TRBD1 (6 bases). V lost 7 bases and J lost 2, with 11 bases in between. The CDR3 loop spans 14 amino acids. Germline V gene lookup returns CDR1 MNHNS and CDR2 SASEGT. CDR3 DNA sequence: TGTGCCAGCACCCAGGGGCCAAACACCGGGGAGCTGTTTTTT. Translated, it gives CASTQGPNTGELFF.

J is TRBJ2-5 and V is TRBV10-3; D is tentatively TRBD1 or TRBD2 (7 bases each). Trimming shortened V by 2 bases and J by 2 bases, and 12 bases separated the two germline ends. The CDR3 has 15 residues. The germline CDR1 and CDR2 sequences are ENHRY and SYGVKD. CDR3 nucleotide sequence: TGTGCCATCAGTGAGCAGGGGGGGCCACAAGAGACCCAGTACTTC. This translates into CAISEQGGPQETQYF.

The chain has TRBV10-3 and TRBJ2-5; 10 bases agree with TRBD1. Germline V gene sequence: CDR1 ENHRY, CDR2 SYGVKD. This CDR3 is built from 17 residues. V was clipped by 3 bases and J by 0 bases; unmatched bases: 7. CDR3 protein: CAISDLLDRGDQETQYF. CDR3 DNA sequence: TGTGCCATCAGTGATCTCCTGGACAGGGGGGACCAAGAGACCCAGTACTTC.

J is TRBJ2-7 and V is TRBV6-5, with D possibly matching TRBD1 (6 bases). Germline CDR1 and CDR2: MNHEY and SVGAGI. Between the trimmed V and J ends, which lost 4 bases and 2 bases, there was a span of 12 bases. The CDR3 covers 14 residues. In DNA, the CDR3 is TGTGCCAGCAGTTTCCCGGACAGCACCTACGAGCAGTACTTC. It is translated as CASSFPDSTYEQYF.

The chain carries TRBV19 and TRBJ1-1; D is unresolved. V was clipped by 2 bases and J by 1 base, with 8 bases between them. Germline-derived CDR1 and CDR2 are LNHDA and SQIVND (reference sequence). The CDR3 has 14 amino acids. CDR3 amino acids: CASSIWGSNTEAFF. The CDR3 DNA sequence: TGTGCCAGTAGTATATGGGGTTCGAACACTGAAGCTTTCTTT.

The rearrangement links TRBV19 to TRBJ2-1; perhaps TRBD2 as D (7 bases). CDR1 is LNHDA, CDR2 SQIVND, per germline (reference sequence). The CDR3 consists of 15 residues. The V gene lost 5 bases and the J gene lost 3 bases, with 14 bases spanning the gap. CDR3 nucleotides: TGTGCCAGTAGTTTAGGGCGGGGGCTCTACAATGAGCAGTTCTTC. It is translated as CASSLGRGLYNEQFF.

This clone was detected only once. The chain combines TRBV7-2 with TRBJ2-7; D not certain. The CDR3 covers 13 residues. Germline V gives CDR1 SGHTA, CDR2 FQGNSA. V was shortened by 1 base and J by 7 bases, with 11 bases between the two germline ends. Written as DNA, the CDR3 is TGTGCCAGCAGCTTAGGGGGTTTCCGGGAGCAGTACTTC. Residues: CASSLGGFREQYF.

The chain links TRBV15 to TRBJ2-7; either TRBD1 or TRBD2 may supply D (5 bases each). V was pared by 0 bases and J by 1 base, with 13 bases between. Germline CDR1 and CDR2: LNHNV and YYDKDF (reference sequence). The CDR3 contains 16 residues. As DNA, the CDR3 is TGTGCCACCAGCAGAGACCCCGGGACCTCGTCCTACGAGCAGTACTTC. Protein product: CATSRDPGTSSYEQYF.

The chain has TRBV7-2 and TRBJ2-1, with D tentatively TRBD2 (7 bases). V dropped 2 bases and J dropped 7 bases, with 27 bases sitting between them. The CDR3 totals 19 residues. Germline V lookup: CDR1 SGHTA, CDR2 FQGNSA. In DNA form, the CDR3 reads TGTGCCAGCAGCTTATCTACTTTCGTTGGCGGGGGCGCGTTGAATGAGCAGTTCTTC. It specifies CASSLSTFVGGGALNEQFF.

The V gene is TRBV6-1, the J gene TRBJ2-7; D tentatively reads TRBD1 or TRBD2 (5 bases each). This CDR3 is 15 amino acids long. Deletions cut 0 bases from V and 5 bases from J, with 14 bases between. Germline CDR1 MNHNS, CDR2 SASEGT. The CDR3 sequence: CASSEAEAGSDEQYF. As DNA, the CDR3 is TGTGCCAGCAGTGAAGCCGAGGCAGGGAGCGACGAGCAGTACTTC.

V gene TRBV5-1 combines with J gene TRBJ1-1; no definite D call. Germline V CDR1 and CDR2: SGHRS, YFSETQ. V lost 2 bases and J lost 1, with 12 bases in between. This CDR3 is built from 15 residues. DNA of the CDR3: TGCGCCAGCAGCTTAGGTCAGCAGCAGAACACTGAAGCTTTCTTT. This encodes CASSLGQQQNTEAFF.

The rearrangement uses TRBV25-1 and TRBJ2-7; D unclear. This CDR3 is 12 amino acids long. CDR1 and CDR2 (germline): MGHDK, SYGVNS. The V and J ends lost 4 bases and 2 bases respectively, with 6 bases between them. CDR3 coding DNA: TGTGCCAGCAGTGTAGCCGCCTACGAGCAGTACTTC. Residues: CASSVAAYEQYF.

The chain uses TRBV7-3 and TRBJ2-2; D ambiguous. Germline CDR1 reads SGHTA; CDR2 reads FQGTGA. The CDR3 consists of 16 residues. V was trimmed by 5 bases and J by 0 bases, leaving 13 bases between them. The CDR3 bases are TGTGCCAGCAGCCCCCAAGTCCCCGCGAACACCGGGGAGCTGTTTTTT. Amino acid sequence: CASSPQVPANTGELFF.

The chain couples TRBV14 to TRBJ2-3, with D perhaps TRBD2 (7 bases). CDR1 and CDR2 (germline): SGHDN, FVKESK. This CDR3 is 17 amino acids long. V shed 1 base and J shed 2 bases, with 16 bases lying between them. The CDR3 loop is CASSQGRGAHPTDTQYF. In DNA form, the CDR3 reads TGTGCCAGCAGCCAAGGCCGGGGGGCACATCCCACAGATACGCAGTATTTT.

The chain joins TRBV10-2 to TRBJ2-7; 8 nucleotides line up with TRBD2. The length of the CDR3 is 14 residues. V dropped 3 bases and J dropped 8; count of bases not matched to a gene: 9. The germline gives CDR1 WSHSY, CDR2 SAAADI. The CDR3, as DNA: TGCGCCAGCAGTGAAGGTAGCGGGGCCCTCAAGCAGTACTTC. As protein: CASSEGSGALKQYF.

J is TRBJ1-2 and V is TRBV6-5; 8 bases line up with TRBD1. The V segment lost 2 bases and the J segment 6 bases; nucleotides outside the gene matches: 5. Per the germline V gene, CDR1 is MNHEY and CDR2 is SVGAGI. The CDR3 spans 14 residues. CDR3 region: CASSYIGQGDGYTF. The CDR3 DNA is TGTGCCAGCAGTTACATCGGACAGGGCGATGGCTACACCTTC.

As concerns this clone: The sample holds other DNA sequences that translate to the same CDR3. The chain employs TRBV7-2 and TRBJ2-7; 8 bases agree with TRBD2. CDR1 SGHTA and CDR2 FQGNSA come from the germline V gene. The CDR3 spans 17 residues. V was clipped by 6 bases and J by 2 bases; unmatched bases: 15. The CDR3 bases are TGTGCCAGCAGTTTCCCCCGGGGGGCGCGGGGGGCCTACGAGCAGTACTTC. It specifies CASSFPRGARGAYEQYF.

This clone was recorded a few times. CDR3 DNA sequence: TGCGCCAGCAGTGAGTCGGGCAGAGTAAATGAAAAACTGTTTTTT. This gives the protein CASSESGRVNEKLFF. This chain uses TRBV10-1 with TRBJ1-4, with D unresolved. The CDR3 runs 15 residues. The V gene lost 0 bases and the J gene lost 5 bases, with 10 bases spanning the gap. Germline V gene data show CDR1 as WNHNN and CDR2 as SYGVQD (reference sequence).